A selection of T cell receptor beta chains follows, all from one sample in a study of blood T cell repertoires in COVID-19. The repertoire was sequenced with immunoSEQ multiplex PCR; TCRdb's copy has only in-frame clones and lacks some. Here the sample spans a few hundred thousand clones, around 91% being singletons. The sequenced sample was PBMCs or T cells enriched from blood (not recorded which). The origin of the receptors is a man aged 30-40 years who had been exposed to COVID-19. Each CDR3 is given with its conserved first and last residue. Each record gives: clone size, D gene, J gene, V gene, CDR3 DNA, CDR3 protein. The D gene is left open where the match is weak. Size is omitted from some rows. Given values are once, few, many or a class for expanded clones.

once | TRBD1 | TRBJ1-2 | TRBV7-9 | TGTGCCAGCAGCTTAGATTCGAGGGGACAGTTAAGCTATGGCTACACCTTC | CASSLDSRGQLSYGYTF
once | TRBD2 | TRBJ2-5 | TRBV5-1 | TGCGCCAGCAGCCCGCGGACTAGCGGGGTGCAGGAGACCCAGTACTTC | CASSPRTSGVQETQYF
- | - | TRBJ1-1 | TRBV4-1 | TGCGCCAGCAGCCAAGAGGTAAACACCCCGGGTCGGGACACTGAAGCTTTCTTT | CASSQEVNTPGRDTEAFF
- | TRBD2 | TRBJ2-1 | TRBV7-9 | TGTGCCAGCAGCACCTCAATCCCCAGCGGGGGGAGAACAATGGATGAGCAGTTCTTC | CASSTSIPSGGRTMDEQFF
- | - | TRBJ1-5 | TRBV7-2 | TGTGCCAGCAGCTTCGGACATGGCAATCAGCCCCAGCATTTT | CASSFGHGNQPQHF
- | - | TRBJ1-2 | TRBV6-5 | TGTGCCAGCAGTCTCAGGGGACCCTATGGCTACACCTTC | CASSLRGPYGYTF
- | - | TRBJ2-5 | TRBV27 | TGTGCCAGCCGGTATTTGGGACATCGTAGGGAGACCCAGTACTTC | CASRYLGHRRETQYF
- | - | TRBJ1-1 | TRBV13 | TGTGCCAGCAGCCCCGTCAAGGGGTACACTGAAGCTTTCTTT | CASSPVKGYTEAFF
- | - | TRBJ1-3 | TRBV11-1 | TGTGCCAGCAGCACCGCGGGTTTATCTGGAAACACCATATATTTT | CASSTAGLSGNTIYF
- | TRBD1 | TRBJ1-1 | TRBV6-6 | TGTGCCAGCAGTGGACAGGGTCAGGGGTTTACTGAAGCTTTCTTT | CASSGQGQGFTEAFF
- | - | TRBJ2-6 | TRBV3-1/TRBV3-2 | TGTGCCAGCAGCCAAGATCTCGGCGAACAGGAAACCTCTGGGGCCAACGTCCTGACTTTC | CASSQDLGEQETSGANVLTF
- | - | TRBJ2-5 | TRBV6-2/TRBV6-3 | TGTGCCAGCAGCCGTCGGGAAACTAGAACTGGGACCCAGTACTTC | CASSRRETRTGTQYF
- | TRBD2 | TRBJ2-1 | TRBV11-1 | TGTGCCAGCAGCTTTCTAGCGCGGGGGGGAACTGAGCAGTTCTTC | CASSFLARGGTEQFF
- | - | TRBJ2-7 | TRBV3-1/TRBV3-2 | TGTGCCAGCAGCCAAGAGAATGTACCTAGCGAGCAGTACTTC | CASSQENVPSEQYF
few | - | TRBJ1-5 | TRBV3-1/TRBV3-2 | TGTGCCAGCAGCCAAGGGGCGGGCCAGCCCCAGCATTTT | CASSQGAGQPQHF
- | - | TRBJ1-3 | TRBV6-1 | TGTGCCAGCAGTGAAGGAAACAGTGGAAACACCATATATTTT | CASSEGNSGNTIYF
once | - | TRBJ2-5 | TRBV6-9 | TGTGCCAGGTTGCAGCCTAGCGTTCGGACCCAGTACTTC | CARLQPSVRTQYF
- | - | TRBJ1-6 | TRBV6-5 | TGTGCCAGCAGCCGCAGGGATAATAATTCACCCCTCCACTTT | CASSRRDNNSPLHF
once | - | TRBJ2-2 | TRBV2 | TGTGCCAGCAGCAGGACACCACTCACCGGGGAGCTGTTTTTT | CASSRTPLTGELFF
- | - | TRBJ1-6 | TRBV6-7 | TGTGCCAGCAGTTACTCGTCAGGGATTAATTCACCCCTCCACTTT | CASSYSSGINSPLHF
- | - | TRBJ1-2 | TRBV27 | TGTGCCAGCAGTCCGGCGAGGGCGGGGTATGGCTACACCTTC | CASSPARAGYGYTF
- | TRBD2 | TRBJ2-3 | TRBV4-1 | TGCGCCAGCAGCCTCCTGACTAGCGGGTCCACAGATACGCAGTATTTT | CASSLLTSGSTDTQYF
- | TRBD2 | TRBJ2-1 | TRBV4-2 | TGTGCCAGCAGCCAAGAACTAGCGGGGACCAATGAGCAGTTCTTC | CASSQELAGTNEQFF
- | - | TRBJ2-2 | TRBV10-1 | TGCGCCAGCAGTGTCCCCTCCGACGGGGGCACCGGGGAGCTGTTTTTT | CASSVPSDGGTGELFF
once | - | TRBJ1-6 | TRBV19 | TGTGCCAGTAGTAGCGGCGTTGATTATTCACCCCTCCACTTT | CASSSGVDYSPLHF
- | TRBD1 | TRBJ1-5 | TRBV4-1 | TGCGCCAGCAGCCAGCTGATCACAGGGGGATGGAGCAATCAGCCCCAGCATTTT | CASSQLITGGWSNQPQHF
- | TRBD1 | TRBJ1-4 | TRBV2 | TGTGCCAGCAACCCGGGACAGGTAGACGAAAAACTGTTTTTT | CASNPGQVDEKLFF
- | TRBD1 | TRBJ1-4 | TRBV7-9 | TGTGCCAGCAGTCGGGGACAGCTTGCAACTAATGAAAAACTGTTTTTT | CASSRGQLATNEKLFF
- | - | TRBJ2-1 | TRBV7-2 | TGTGCCAGCAGCCACAGACTTACAGGGCGGCCGAACAATGAGCAGTTCTTC | CASSHRLTGRPNNEQFF
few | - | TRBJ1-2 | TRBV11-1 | TGTGCCAGCAGCCGGTGGTCGGATGGCTACACCTTC | CASSRWSDGYTF
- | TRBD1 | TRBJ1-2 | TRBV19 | TGTGCCAGTAGTACTCAGGGGGCGCGGGGCTACACCTTC | CASSTQGARGYTF
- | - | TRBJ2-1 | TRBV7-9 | TGTGCCAGCAGCCAGACCACTAGCTGGCACCGGATTGAGCAGTTCTTC | CASSQTTSWHRIEQFF
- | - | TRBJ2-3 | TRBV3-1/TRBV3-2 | TGTGCCAGCAGCCCTTACCCGGACTGGGGGCAGTATTTT | CASSPYPDWGQYF
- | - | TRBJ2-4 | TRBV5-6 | TGTGCCAACCCCCCAGGAGCCAAAAACATTCAGTACTTC | CANPPGAKNIQYF
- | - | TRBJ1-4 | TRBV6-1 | TGTGCCAGCAGTGATCCGTTTCGTATAACTAATGAAAAACTGTTTTTT | CASSDPFRITNEKLFF
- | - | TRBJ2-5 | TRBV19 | TGTGCCAGTAGTATATCTAGGCTGGCCGGGGAGACCCAGTACTTC | CASSISRLAGETQYF
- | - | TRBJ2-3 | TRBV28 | TGTGCCAGCAGTTCCCCCCGTGGGGCGGGGATCGATACGCAGTATTTT | CASSSPRGAGIDTQYF
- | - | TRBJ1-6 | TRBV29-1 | TGCAGCGTCAACAGGGATGGGACCCTCCACTTT | CSVNRDGTLHF
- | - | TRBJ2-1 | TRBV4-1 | TGCGCCAGCAGCCTTAGAAGGGACTCGGCCGTAGAGCAGTTCTTC | CASSLRRDSAVEQFF
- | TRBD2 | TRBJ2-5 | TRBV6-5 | TGTGCCAGCAATGGACTAGCGGGGGGTCGGGAGACCCAGTACTTC | CASNGLAGGRETQYF
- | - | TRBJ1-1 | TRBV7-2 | TGTGCCAGCAGCAGACGATCGAGGACTGAAGCTTTCTTT | CASSRRSRTEAFF
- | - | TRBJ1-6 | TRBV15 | TGTGCCACCAGCAGAGATCCCCCGGGAAACTCCTATAATTCACCCCTCCACTTT | CATSRDPPGNSYNSPLHF
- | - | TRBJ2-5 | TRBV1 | TGCACCAGCAGCCAAGATTGTATTATTGGCGAGACCCAGTACTTC | CTSSQDCIIGETQYF
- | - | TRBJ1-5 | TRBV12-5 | TGTGCTAGTGGTGGCATGATCAATCAGCCCCAGCATTTT | CASGGMINQPQHF
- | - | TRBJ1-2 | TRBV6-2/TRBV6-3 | TGTGCCAGCAGTTATCGTCGGACGGCCCGGGGCTATGGCTACACCTTC | CASSYRRTARGYGYTF
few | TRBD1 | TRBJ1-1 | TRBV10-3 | TGTGCCATCAGTGATGGTTTAACAGGGGGTCAAAACACTGAAGCTTTCTTT | CAISDGLTGGQNTEAFF
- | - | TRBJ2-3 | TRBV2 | TGTGCCAGCAGGGGGGGGCCCATCACAGATACGCAGTATTTT | CASRGGPITDTQYF
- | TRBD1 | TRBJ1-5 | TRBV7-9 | TGTGCCAGCAGCGTGACAGGGGCGGAGCAGCCCCAGCATTTT | CASSVTGAEQPQHF
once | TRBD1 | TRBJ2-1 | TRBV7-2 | TGTGCCAGCAGCCAGAGGACAGGGGGAGTCAATGAGCAGTTCTTC | CASSQRTGGVNEQFF
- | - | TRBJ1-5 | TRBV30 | TGTGCCTGGAGTGTAGGGGTGGCTCAGCCCCAGCATTTT | CAWSVGVAQPQHF
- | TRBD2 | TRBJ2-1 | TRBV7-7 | TGTGCCAGCAGCCCCCTAGCGGGGGGCCGCGATGAGCAGTTCTTC | CASSPLAGGRDEQFF
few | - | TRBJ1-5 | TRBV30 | TGTGCCTGGAGTCCGGACGGGGATCAGCCCCAGCATTTT | CAWSPDGDQPQHF